The clone carrying this T cell receptor (beta chain) was seen once. As yet, its antigen is unknown. This record belongs to a study of cytomegalovirus exposure and HLA in healthy donors. Notes on the study in general: More clonal expansion characterized HLA-associated TCR beta chains than equally common others in a later analysis.

60 Vbeta and 13 Jbeta primers were used in PCR. Authors' analysis steps: The authors later counted 75 million to 90 million unique TCR beta chains, some 9.9 million of them shared. The assay was immunoSEQ multiplex PCR, and TCRdb's table has in-frame clones only and misses some. V and J calls and clone size follow that table, whereas D and trimming were derived from the DNA. The table records fewer than 70,000 clones, approximately 70% of them present only once. This CDR3 spans 16 amino acids. Trimming took 1 base from V and 5 from J; bases not matched to a gene: 11. CDR1 is KGHSH, CDR2 LQKENI, per germline.

This chain links TRBV18 with TRBJ2-7; 7 nucleotides line up with TRBD1. The clonotype was recovered from a male donor in good health and CMV-seropositive. The sample was PBMCs. This CDR3 is CASSPRTRQGVDEQYF. The CDR3 DNA sequence: TGTGCCAGCTCACCACGGACACGTCAGGGGGTGGACGAGCAGTACTTC. Together with reference TRBV18 and TRBJ2-7, the CDR3 gives the full variable domain: NAGVMQNPRHLVRRRGQEARLRCSPMKGHSHVYWYRQLPEEGLKFMVYLQKENIIDESGMPKERFSAEFPKEGPSILRIQQVVRGDSAAYFCASSPRTRQGVDEQYFGPGTRLTVT.